This T cell receptor (beta chain) was recorded in a study of cytomegalovirus exposure and HLA in healthy donors. Assay: immunoSEQ multiplex PCR; the TCRdb copy retains only in-frame clones and omits some. This table holds more than 110,000 clones, roughly 93% found once. Study-wide results and caveats: TCR clusters originating in the first cohort tended to co-occur in the 120 validation repertoires, according to a later analysis. Rarity held for most TCR sequences, but there were some public TCRs that occurred in many donors.

A word on this clone: Antigen: not known.

Material: PBMCs. This clonotype originated in a man in his late teens or twenties in good health and CMV-seropositive.

CDR3 coding DNA: TGTGCCAGCAGCCCTTCCCTGCGCGAGGCAGGGGGGCAGTACTTC. As protein: CASSPSLREAGGQYF. The rearrangement uses TRBV7-9 and TRBJ2-7, with 7 bases aligning to TRBD1. The V and J ends lost 5 bases and 9 bases, in that order; junction bases with no gene match: 16. The CDR3 runs to 15 residues. Germline V gene data show CDR1 as SEHNR and CDR2 as FQNEAQ (reference sequence).